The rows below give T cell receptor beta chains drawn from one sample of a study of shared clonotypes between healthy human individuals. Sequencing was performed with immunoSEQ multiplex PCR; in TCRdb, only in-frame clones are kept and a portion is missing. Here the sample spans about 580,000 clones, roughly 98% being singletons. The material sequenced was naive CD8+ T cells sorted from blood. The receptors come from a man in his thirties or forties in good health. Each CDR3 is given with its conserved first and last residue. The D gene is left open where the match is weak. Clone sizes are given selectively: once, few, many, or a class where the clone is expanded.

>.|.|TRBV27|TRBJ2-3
TGTGCCAGCAGTTTTGTAGGGGACACAGATACGCAGTATTTT
CASSFVGDTDTQYF
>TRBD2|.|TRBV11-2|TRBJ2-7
TGTGCCAGCAGCCACTCTAGCGGGGGCTCCTACGAGCAGTACTTC
CASSHSSGGSYEQYF
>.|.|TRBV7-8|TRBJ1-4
TGTGCCAGCTTAAGCCGCGGACAGCGGGGCGAAAAACTGTTTTTT
CASLSRGQRGEKLFF
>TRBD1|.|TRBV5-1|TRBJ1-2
TGCGCCAGCAGCCCGGACAGGGAGGGTTATGGCTACACCTTC
CASSPDREGYGYTF
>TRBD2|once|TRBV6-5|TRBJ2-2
TGTGCCAGCAGGGCGGGGGGCACCGGGGAGCTGTTTTTT
CASRAGGTGELFF
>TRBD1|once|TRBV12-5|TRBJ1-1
TGTGCTAGTGGTCAATGGACAGGGAAGAACACTGAAGCTTTCTTT
CASGQWTGKNTEAFF
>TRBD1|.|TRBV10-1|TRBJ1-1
TGCGCCAGCAGTGAGTCACTGACAGGGGGGAACACTGAAGCTTTCTTT
CASSESLTGGNTEAFF
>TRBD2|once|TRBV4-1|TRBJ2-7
TGCGCCAGCAGCCAAGATCTAGCGGGCCGCTACGAGCAGTACTTC
CASSQDLAGRYEQYF
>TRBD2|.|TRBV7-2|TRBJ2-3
TGTGCCAGCAGCTTAGGGGCTAGCGGTTACACAGATACGCAGTATTTT
CASSLGASGYTDTQYF
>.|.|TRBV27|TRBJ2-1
TGTGCCAGCAGTTTGTCGGCGTACAATGAGCAGTTCTTC
CASSLSAYNEQFF
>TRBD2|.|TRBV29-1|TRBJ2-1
TGCAGCTTCTATGGGACTAGCGGTTTAAGCTCCTACAATGAGCAGTTCTTC
CSFYGTSGLSSYNEQFF
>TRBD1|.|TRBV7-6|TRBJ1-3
TGTGCCAGCAGCTTTAGACAGGGCCCCCGCGACACCATATATTTT
CASSFRQGPRDTIYF
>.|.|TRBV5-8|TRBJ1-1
TGTGCCAGCACCCTGCCTGGGGGCACTGAAGCTTTCTTT
CASTLPGGTEAFF
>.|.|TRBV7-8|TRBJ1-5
TGTGCCAGCAGCTTAGGGGCGGGGGCGAGCCAGCCCCAGCATTTT
CASSLGAGASQPQHF
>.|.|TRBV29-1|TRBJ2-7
TGCAGCGTCCAAAACGCCGACGAGCAGTACTTC
CSVQNADEQYF
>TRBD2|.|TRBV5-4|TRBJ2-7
TGTGCCAGCAGCGTAAGCGGGAGGGCCTACGACGAGCAGTACTTC
CASSVSGRAYDEQYF
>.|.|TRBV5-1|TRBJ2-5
TGCGCCAGCAGCTGGGAGCTACAAGAGACCCAGTACTTC
CASSWELQETQYF
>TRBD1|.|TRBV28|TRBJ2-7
TGTGCCAGCAGTACCGCCGGACAGGGTCCCGAGCAGTACTTC
CASSTAGQGPEQYF
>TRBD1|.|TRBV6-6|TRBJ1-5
TGTGCCAGCAGTTTCCCGACAGGGGGCCTAAGTCAGCCCCAGCATTTT
CASSFPTGGLSQPQHF
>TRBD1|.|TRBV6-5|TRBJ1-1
TGTGCCAGCAGTCCAGGACAGGGATTTGAAGCTTTCTTT
CASSPGQGFEAFF
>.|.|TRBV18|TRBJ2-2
TGTGCCAGCTCACCACCAACTGGGGGCAGGACCGGGGAGCTGTTTTTT
CASSPPTGGRTGELFF
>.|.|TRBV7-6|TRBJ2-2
TGTGCCAGCAGCCCCCTCTACACCGGGGAGCTGTTTTTT
CASSPLYTGELFF
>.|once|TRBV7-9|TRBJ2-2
TGTGCCAGCAGCTTAGGAAACACCGGGGAGCTGTTTTTT
CASSLGNTGELFF
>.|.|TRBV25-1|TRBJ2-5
TGTGCCAGCAGTGCCTTAGGGGGAGTCAGAGAGACCCAGTACTTC
CASSALGGVRETQYF
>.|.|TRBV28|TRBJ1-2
TGTGCCAGCAGTCAGGACAGCTTAGATGGCTACACCTTC
CASSQDSLDGYTF
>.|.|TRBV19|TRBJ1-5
TGTGCCAGTAGTCCAGGGTATAGCAATCAGCCCCAGCATTTT
CASSPGYSNQPQHF
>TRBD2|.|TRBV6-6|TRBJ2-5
TGTGCCAGCAGTTACCAACCGCGGGGGGCTGGAGAGACCCAGTACTTC
CASSYQPRGAGETQYF
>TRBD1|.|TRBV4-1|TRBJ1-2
TGCGCCAGCAGCCAGGGACAGACAGGACCAACTAACTATGGCTACACCTTC
CASSQGQTGPTNYGYTF
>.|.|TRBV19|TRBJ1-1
TGTGCCAGTAGTATACGGTGGAACACTGAAGCTTTCTTT
CASSIRWNTEAFF
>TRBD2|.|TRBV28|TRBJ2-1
TGTGCCAGCAGTACGGGACTAGCGGGCGAACGGGATGAGCAGTTCTTC
CASSTGLAGERDEQFF
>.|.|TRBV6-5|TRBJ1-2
TGTGCCAGCAGTTTGAGGGCCGCCCCTAACTATGGCTACACCTTC
CASSLRAAPNYGYTF
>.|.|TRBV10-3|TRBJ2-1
TGTGCCATCAGTGAGCGGGCTAGGGATCCCTACAATGAGCAGTTCTTC
CAISERARDPYNEQFF
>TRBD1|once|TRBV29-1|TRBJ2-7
TGCAGCGTTGAACTCGGGACAGGGACCTACGAGCAGTACTTC
CSVELGTGTYEQYF
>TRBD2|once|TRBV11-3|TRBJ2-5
TGTGCCAGCAGCTTGGGGGGGTTAGAAGAGACCCAGTACTTC
CASSLGGLEETQYF
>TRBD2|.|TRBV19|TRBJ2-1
TGTGCCAGTAGTACCCCTCGGACTAGCTCCATCCTCTACAATGAGCAGTTCTTC
CASSTPRTSSILYNEQFF
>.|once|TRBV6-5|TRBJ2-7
TGTGCCAGCAGTTACCCCGACAAGCTTGGACCGGGGGACTTC
CASSYPDKLGPGDF
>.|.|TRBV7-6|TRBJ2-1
TGTGCCAGCAGTCCGATATTAGGGGGCAATGAGCAGTTCTTC
CASSPILGGNEQFF
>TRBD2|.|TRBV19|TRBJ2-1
TGTGCCAGTAGTATCCTAGCGGGATTTCATGAGCAGTTCTTC
CASSILAGFHEQFF
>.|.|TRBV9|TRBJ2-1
TGTGCCAGCAGCGTAGGTGGTAGCTCTAGCGATGAGCAGTTCTTC
CASSVGGSSSDEQFF
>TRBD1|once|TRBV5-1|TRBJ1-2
TGCGCCAGCAGCTTGCAGGGGGTGAGCTATGGCTACACCTTC
CASSLQGVSYGYTF
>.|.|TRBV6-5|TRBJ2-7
TGTGCCAGCAGTCCCGTAGGGGAAGGTGACGAGCAGTACTTC
CASSPVGEGDEQYF
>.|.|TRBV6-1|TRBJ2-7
TGTGCCAGCAGGGAAACCCATTCCACGAGCTCCTACGAGCAGTACTTC
CASRETHSTSSYEQYF
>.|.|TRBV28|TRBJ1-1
TGTGCCAGCAGCCAGACCTATACGGACACTGAAGCTTTCTTT
CASSQTYTDTEAFF
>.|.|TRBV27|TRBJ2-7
TGTGCCAGCAGTATCGTAGGGGGGGCGGGAGAGCAGTACTTC
CASSIVGGAGEQYF
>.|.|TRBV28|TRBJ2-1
TGTGCCAGCAGTTTCGCAGGGGACCTAAGCAATGAGCAGTTCTTC
CASSFAGDLSNEQFF
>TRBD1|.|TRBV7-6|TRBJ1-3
TGTGCCAGCAGCTTGGGACAGGGATCTGGAAACACCATATATTTT
CASSLGQGSGNTIYF
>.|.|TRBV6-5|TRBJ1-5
TGTGCCAGCAGTTACGGGGGACCCTACGAGCCCCAGCATTTT
CASSYGGPYEPQHF
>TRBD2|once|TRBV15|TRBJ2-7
TGTGCCACCAGCTGGGCGGGAGAATCCTACGAGCAGTACTTC
CATSWAGESYEQYF
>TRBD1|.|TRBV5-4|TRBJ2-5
TGTGCCAGCAGCTTGTACAGGGGGGTGCCAGAGACCCAGTACTTC
CASSLYRGVPETQYF
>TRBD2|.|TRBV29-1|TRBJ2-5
TGCAGCGTTGACGAACCTGTAGCGGGAGGGCCCTGGGAGACCCAGTACTTC
CSVDEPVAGGPWETQYF